The clone carrying this T cell receptor (beta chain) was found a few times. Its specificity is not known. The data are from a study of cytomegalovirus exposure and HLA in healthy donors. Study information: Most donors, roughly 84% of 398 genotyped, fell in the Caucasian-associated ancestry cluster. Study results and caveats: Generally TCR sequences proved uncommon, though certain public TCRs appeared in numerous donors. HLA-A and HLA-B allele assignments for most subjects were reportedly predicted accurately using TCR beta sequences. The authors listed some 160 TCR beta chains as cytomegalovirus-associated.

The CDR3 totals 17 residues. The V gene lost 2 bases and the J gene lost 0 bases, with 11 bases spanning the gap. Germline-derived CDR1 and CDR2 are MNHNS and SASEGT. Amplification used 60 Vbeta primers and 13 Jbeta primers. TCRdb's copy holds only in-frame clones and misses some; the assay was immunoSEQ multiplex PCR. The sample yields about 160,000 clones, around 80% seen once. The V gene is TRBV6-1, the J gene TRBJ1-6, with D hard to call. The receptor was derived from a male donor in good health and CMV-seropositive. Sequenced sample: PBMCs. The CDR3 sequence is CASSEWSDTSYNSPLHF. The CDR3 bases are TGTGCCAGCAGTGAATGGTCAGATACCTCCTATAATTCACCCCTCCACTTT.